Below, 18 T cell receptor beta chains from the same sample are listed, as sequenced in a study of blood T cell repertoires in COVID-19. The table came from immunoSEQ multiplex PCR; TCRdb's copy has only in-frame clones and leaves some out. The profile shows 250,000 to 300,000 clones, approximately 83% of them singletons. What was sequenced was PBMCs or T cells enriched from blood (not recorded which). The receptor set was obtained from a woman between 50 and 59 years old who had recovered from COVID-19.

This clone came up a few times. This chain joins TRBV28 and TRBJ2-2; 7 bases are shared with TRBD2. Germline V gene lookup returns CDR1 MDHEN and CDR2 SYDVKM. The CDR3 length is 16 residues. V shed 5 bases and J 0 bases; nucleotides not matched to a gene: 6. This CDR3 reads CASSQRLATNTGELFF. For the CDR3, the DNA is TGTGCCAGCAGTCAGAGACTAGCTACGAACACCGGGGAGCTGTTTTTT.

The J gene is TRBJ1-5, the V gene TRBV4-2; a weak D match, TRBD1 (5 bases). The V gene's germline CDR1 is LGHNA and CDR2 YNFKEQ. The length of the CDR3 is 14 residues. Trimming removed 4 bases from V and 2 bases from J, with 9 bases in between. CDR3 residues: CASSPGDGNQPQHF. CDR3 nucleotide sequence: TGTGCCAGCAGCCCGGGGGATGGCAATCAGCCCCAGCATTTT.

V and J are TRBV27 and TRBJ1-5; possible D gene TRBD1, 5 bases. Germline V gene data show CDR1 as MNHEY and CDR2 as SMNVEV (reference sequence). The V end lost 6 bases, the J end lost 0 bases, and 9 bases lay between the germline ends. The CDR3 is 14 amino acids. The CDR3 DNA is TGTGCCAGCAGAACTGACAGTAGCAATCAGCCCCAGCATTTT. This codes for CASRTDSSNQPQHF.

The J gene is TRBJ1-2, the V gene TRBV7-2, with D unclear. The CDR3 sequence is 14 residues long. Germline V gene sequence: CDR1 SGHTA, CDR2 FQGNSA. Trimming cost V 1 base and J 3 bases, with 9 bases left between them. The CDR3 sequence: CASSLDAGYYGYTF. The CDR3 DNA follows: TGTGCCAGCAGCTTAGATGCGGGCTACTATGGCTACACCTTC.

The chain is built from TRBV5-1 and TRBJ2-3; 7 bases map to TRBD2. The CDR3 length is 12 residues. With 4 bases clipped from V and 5 bases from J, the junction kept 1 base outside the gene matches. Germline CDR1 SGHRS, CDR2 YFSETQ. The CDR3, as DNA: TGCGCCAGCAGCCCTAGCGGAGATACGCAGTATTTT. The encoded protein is CASSPSGDTQYF. The entire variable domain, with the rest obtained from reference TRBV5-1 and TRBJ2-3, is as follows: KAGVTQTPRYLIKTRGQQVTLSCSPISGHRSVSWYQQTPGQGLQFLFEYFSETQRNKGNFPGRFSGRQFSNSRSEMNVSTLELGDSALYLCASSPSGDTQYFGPGTRLTVL.

The chain carries TRBV5-4 and TRBJ2-4, with 10 bases matching TRBD1. The CDR3 is made up of 14 amino acids. V shed 4 bases and J 7 bases; nucleotides not matched to a gene: 5. Per germline, CDR1 SGHNT and CDR2 YYREEE (reference sequence). The CDR3 DNA follows: TGTGCCAGCAGCCTCGGACAGGGGGTGAACATTCAGTACTTC. This sequence encodes CASSLGQGVNIQYF.

This rearrangement joins TRBV4-2 to TRBJ2-3, with 7 bases aligning to TRBD2. Germline values: CDR1 LGHNA, CDR2 YNFKEQ. The length of the CDR3 is 16 residues. V dropped 1 base and J dropped 4; count of bases not matched to a gene: 8. Here the CDR3 reads CASSQVMAGEADTQYF. The CDR3 nucleotides are TGTGCCAGCAGCCAAGTGATGGCGGGAGAAGCAGATACGCAGTATTTT.

The sample holds a few counts of this clone. The J gene is TRBJ1-2, the V gene TRBV5-4, with TRBD1 matching 9 bases. CDR1 and CDR2 (germline): SGHNT, YYREEE (reference sequence). V trimming: 4 bases; J trimming: 1 base; junction bases outside the gene matches: 2. The CDR3 sequence is 14 residues long. CDR3 in DNA: TGTGCCAGCAGCCTGGACAGGGGTAACTATGGCTACACCTTC. This gives the protein CASSLDRGNYGYTF.

The chain carries TRBV7-9 and TRBJ2-7; TRBD2 agrees at 8 bases. Germline CDR1 reads SEHNR; CDR2 reads FQNEAQ (reference sequence). J gave up 3 bases and V 5 bases, and 6 bases lay outside the gene matches. This CDR3 spans 14 amino acids. The CDR3 reads CASSVPGLGYEQYF. In DNA, the CDR3 is TGTGCCAGCAGCGTGCCGGGACTAGGCTACGAGCAGTACTTC.

In its sample, this clone was seen a few times. The J gene is TRBJ2-1, the V gene TRBV7-2, with 8 bases identical to TRBD2. V dropped 5 bases and J dropped 1; count of bases not matched to a gene: 4. CDR3 size: 15 residues. From germline, CDR1 is SGHTA and CDR2 FQGNSA. CDR3 nucleotides: TGTGCCAGCAGCACAGGACTAGCTTCCTACAATGAGCAGTTCTTC. It codes for CASSTGLASYNEQFF.

V and J are TRBV4-1 and TRBJ2-5; D gene uncertain. V was clipped by 3 bases and J by 6 bases, with 11 bases between them. This CDR3 region has 13 residues. CDR1 MGHRA and CDR2 YSYEKL come from the germline V gene. The CDR3 nucleotides read TGCGCCAGCAGCCACCACTCTGAAAAGACCCAGTACTTC. It encodes CASSHHSEKTQYF.

The genes are TRBV19 and TRBJ2-3; 9 bases agree with TRBD2. Germline V gene lookup returns CDR1 LNHDA and CDR2 SQIVND (reference sequence). The CDR3 extends over 13 amino acids. V lost 7 bases and J lost 3; bases outside the gene matches: 2. The CDR3: CASTSGMTDTQYF. CDR3 DNA: TGTGCCAGTACTAGCGGGATGACAGATACGCAGTATTTT. Full variable domain (remainder filled in from reference TRBV19 and TRBJ2-3): DGGITQSPKYLFRKEGQNVTLSCEQNLNHDAMYWYRQDPGQGLRLIYYSQIVNDFQKGDIAEGYSVSREKKESFPLTVTSAQKNPTAFYLCASTSGMTDTQYFGPGTRLTVL.

The V gene is TRBV2, the J gene TRBJ1-1; possible D gene TRBD1, 5 bases. Germline V gene data show CDR1 as SNHLY and CDR2 as FYNNEI. Trimming stripped 2 bases from V and 2 bases from J, with 12 bases between. This CDR3 has 15 residues. CDR3 in DNA: TGTGCCAGCAGTGAATTGGCAGGGCCTAACACTGAAGCTTTCTTT. Residues: CASSELAGPNTEAFF.

This chain uses TRBV6-5 with TRBJ1-5; 9 nucleotides line up with TRBD1. Germline V gene lookup returns CDR1 MNHEY and CDR2 SVGAGI. The CDR3 has 15 residues. After removal of 5 bases from V and 3 bases from J, the junction contained 5 bases not matched to a gene. This chain's CDR3 is CASSPGQGINQPQHF. Here the CDR3 DNA reads TGTGCCAGCAGTCCGGGACAGGGAATCAATCAGCCCCAGCATTTT.

This clone was seen just once. This chain uses TRBV28 with TRBJ2-3, with 12 bases aligning to TRBD2. V trimming: 7 bases; J trimming: 6 bases; junction bases outside the gene matches: 8. This CDR3 has 15 residues. Germline lookup yields CDR1 MDHEN and CDR2 SYDVKM. CDR3 in amino acids: CASTQLAGGLDTQYF. The CDR3, as DNA: TGTGCCAGCACCCAACTAGCGGGAGGACTCGATACGCAGTATTTT.

Details on this clone: This CDR3 is also generated by other DNA sequences in the sample. The rearrangement links TRBV6-5 to TRBJ1-3; D might be TRBD1 (5 bases). Germline V gene data show CDR1 as MNHEY and CDR2 as SVGAGI. The germline V and J ends were trimmed by 6 bases and 0 bases, with 9 bases remaining between them. CDR3 length: 14 amino acids. In nucleotides, the CDR3 is TGTGCCAGCAGCCGACAGAGCTCTGGAAACACCATATATTTT. As protein: CASSRQSSGNTIYF.

This rearrangement joins TRBV28 to TRBJ1-5; D ambiguous. Trimming pared 6 bases from V and 6 bases from J, leaving 9 bases between. The CDR3 has 12 residues. CDR1 and CDR2 from the germline V gene are MDHEN and SYDVKM. The DNA of the CDR3 is TGTGCCAGCAGGGGCAGTGTTCAGCCCCAGCATTTT. As protein: CASRGSVQPQHF.

This clone was seen just once. The genes are TRBV9 and TRBJ2-1, with 10 bases identical to TRBD2. The germline V gene has CDR1 SGDLS and CDR2 YYNGEE. With V trimmed by 0 bases and J by 4 bases, 1 base remained unmatched. The CDR3 contains 15 residues. CDR3 coding DNA: TGTGCCAGCAGCGTAGCTAGCGGGGGATACAATGAGCAGTTCTTC. This sequence encodes CASSVASGGYNEQFF.